The 10 T cell receptor beta chains reported below all come from one sample, sequenced in a study of shared clonotypes between healthy human individuals. The naive CD8 subset, CD45RO-negative cells positively selected for CCR7, excluded terminally differentiated effector memory CD45RA+ cells. Data came from immunoSEQ multiplex PCR; TCRdb stores just in-frame clones and leaves some out. This sample has about 1,800,000 clones, with approximately 95% found just once. Sequencing used naive CD8+ T cells sorted from blood. These receptors were taken from a man aged 18 to 30 in good health.

The chain employs TRBV5-6 and TRBJ2-3, with D perhaps matching TRBD2 (6 bases). Germline V gives CDR1 SGHDT, CDR2 YYEEEE. V lost 3 bases, J lost 8 bases, and 10 bases lay in between. This CDR3 has 12 amino acids. The CDR3 region is CASSSSAGTQYF. For the CDR3, the DNA is TGTGCCAGCAGCTCCTCAGCGGGTACGCAGTATTTT.

V usage is TRBV2 and J usage is TRBJ2-7; tentative D call: TRBD2 (6 bases). This CDR3 is built from 15 residues. The germline V and J ends were trimmed by 6 bases and 3 bases, with 18 bases remaining between them. Germline V gives CDR1 SNHLY, CDR2 FYNNEI. CDR3 residues: CASSYSGTGLYEQYF. In nucleotides, the CDR3 is TGTGCCAGCAGCTATTCCGGGACTGGACTCTACGAGCAGTACTTC.

CDR3 sequence reads: CASSLAGGLFEQYF. DNA for the CDR3: TGTGCCAGCAGTCTAGCGGGGGGGCTCTTCGAGCAGTACTTC. The chain combines TRBV5-6 with TRBJ2-7; 12 nucleotides align to TRBD2. After removal of 5 bases from V and 6 bases from J, the junction contained 6 bases not matched to a gene. The CDR3 length is 14 residues. Germline loops: CDR1 SGHDT, CDR2 YYEEEE.

V is TRBV4-3 and J is TRBJ2-7; TRBD2 is a possible D gene (7 bases). Trimming shortened V by 4 bases and J by 4 bases, and 14 bases separated the two germline ends. This CDR3 comprises 14 residues. Germline assignment: CDR1 LGHNA and CDR2 YSLEER. The CDR3 protein is CASSPTGGLYEQYF. CDR3 coding DNA: TGCGCCAGCAGCCCAACCGGGGGGCTTTACGAGCAGTACTTC.

The V call is TRBV5-6, the J call TRBJ2-5, with 7 bases matching TRBD2. Germline-derived CDR1 and CDR2 are SGHDT and YYEEEE. J gave up 0 bases and V 4 bases, and 6 bases lay outside the gene matches. The CDR3 has 15 amino acids. In nucleotides, the CDR3 is TGTGCCAGCAGCCTCGTGGGGGGGTACCAAGAGACCCAGTACTTC. Translating gives CASSLVGGYQETQYF.

A remark on this clone: The same CDR3 can be traced to other DNA sequences in this sample. The chain recombines TRBV19 with TRBJ2-7, with TRBD2 identical over 10 bases. The CDR3 runs to 14 residues. J was trimmed by 0 bases and V by 6 bases; bases with no gene match: 2. Germline CDR1 and CDR2: LNHDA and SQIVND (reference sequence). This CDR3 is CASSLAGASYEQYF. CDR3 bases: TGTGCCAGTAGCCTAGCGGGGGCCTCCTACGAGCAGTACTTC.

The CDR3 protein is CASSTRTDLRNEAFF. In nucleotides, the CDR3 is TGTGCCAGTAGTACCAGGACGGATCTACGAAATGAAGCTTTCTTT. The chain joins TRBV19 to TRBJ1-1; D unclear. Trimming shortened V by 4 bases and J by 7 bases, and 19 bases separated the two germline ends. The germline CDR1 and CDR2 sequences are LNHDA and SQIVND (reference sequence). CDR3 size: 15 residues.

This clone was counted only a few times. The same CDR3 is also encoded by other DNA sequences in this sample. The chain is built from TRBV27 and TRBJ1-4; 10 positions agree with TRBD1. Trimming at V came to 3 bases and at J to 5 bases, leaving 0 bases not matched to a gene. The CDR3 contains 14 residues. Germline V CDR1 and CDR2: MNHEY, SMNVEV (reference sequence). The CDR3 DNA is TGTGCCAGCAGTTTGACAGGGGGCAATGAAAAACTGTTTTTT. This encodes CASSLTGGNEKLFF.

V usage is TRBV7-9 and J usage is TRBJ2-7; 10 bases align to TRBD2. CDR1 is SEHNR, CDR2 FQNEAQ, per germline (reference sequence). V shed 4 bases and J 1 base; nucleotides not matched to a gene: 16. The CDR3 consists of 19 residues. Here the CDR3 DNA reads TGTGCCAGCAGCTACGAAACAGGGATCAGGACTAGCGGTTCCTACGAGCAGTACTTC. This translates into CASSYETGIRTSGSYEQYF. Supplemented by reference TRBV7-9 and TRBJ2-7, the full variable domain reads DTGVSQNPRHKITKRGQNVTFRCDPISEHNRLYWYRQTLGQGPEFLTYFQNEAQLEKSRLLSDRFSAERPKGSFSTLEIQRTEQGDSAMYLCASSYETGIRTSGSYEQYFGPGTRLTVT.

The CDR3: CASRPGTGSYYGYTF. The CDR3 DNA reads as TGTGCCAGCCGCCCAGGGACAGGGAGTTACTATGGCTACACCTTC. V usage is TRBV6-1 and J usage is TRBJ1-2; the match to TRBD1 covers 9 bases. This CDR3 comprises 15 residues. Germline lookup yields CDR1 MNHNS and CDR2 SASEGT. Trimming at V came to 8 bases and at J to 3 bases, leaving 10 bases not matched to a gene.